Sequencing of this TCR beta chain was carried out in a study of vaccination and CD4 T cells after COVID-19. Overall study results and limits: Spike mono-reactivity applied to 304 of 307 vaccine-specific clones detected in convalescent patients. Median SARS-CoV-2-reactive clonotype numbers rose nonsignificantly, 21 to 38.

Sequenced with the Oncomine TCR Beta short-read assay was DNA taken from cultured CD4+ T cells. After culture, CD4+ T cells served as the source for genomic DNA extraction. From the PCR reads, TCRdb called clonotypes with MiXCR, one entry per CDR3 protein. The data show 10,000 or so distinct CDR3 sequences, roughly 40% seen once. Treatment in this sample: approximately nine-day PBMC culture with coronavirus spike peptide pools or control peptides (ViraFEST assay). The collection of CD4+ T cells from the unexposed donor took place before the COVID-19 pandemic (2011-2018). IL-2 (around 9.1 IU/ml) and peptide pools (around 9.7 ug/ml) were added to cultures of around 2.1 million PBMCs per well. This clonotype has just one count. Its antigen is unknown. At one end, the junction sequence differs from germline, possibly due to a read error. Specimen: CD4+ T cells from blood, cultured in vitro. The TCR was taken from a human donor in good health.

The CDR3 DNA reads TGTGCCAGCAGTTTAGGGGACAGATATAATCCACCCCTCCACTTT. Protein product: CASSLGDRYNPPLHF. V usage is TRBV28 and J usage is TRBJ1-6; 7 bases fit TRBD1. The CDR3 extends over 15 amino acids. The germline CDR1 and CDR2 sequences are MDHEN and SYDVKM.